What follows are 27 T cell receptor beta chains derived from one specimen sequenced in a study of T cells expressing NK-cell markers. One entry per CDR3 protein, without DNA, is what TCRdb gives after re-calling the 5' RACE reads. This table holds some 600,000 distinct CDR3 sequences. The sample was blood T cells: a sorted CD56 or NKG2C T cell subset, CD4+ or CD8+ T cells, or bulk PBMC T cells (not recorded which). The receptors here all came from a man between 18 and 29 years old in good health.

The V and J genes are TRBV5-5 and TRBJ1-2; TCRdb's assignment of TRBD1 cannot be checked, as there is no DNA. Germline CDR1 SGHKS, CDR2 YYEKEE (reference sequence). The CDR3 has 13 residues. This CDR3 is CASSLVPGTGYTF.

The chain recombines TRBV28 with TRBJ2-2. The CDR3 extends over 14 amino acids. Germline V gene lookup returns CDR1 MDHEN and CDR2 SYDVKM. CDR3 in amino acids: CASSSLANTGELFF.

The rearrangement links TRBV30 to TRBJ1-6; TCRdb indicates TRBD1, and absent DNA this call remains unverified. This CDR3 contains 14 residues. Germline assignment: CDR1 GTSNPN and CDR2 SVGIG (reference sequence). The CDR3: CAWSGQGGISPLHF.

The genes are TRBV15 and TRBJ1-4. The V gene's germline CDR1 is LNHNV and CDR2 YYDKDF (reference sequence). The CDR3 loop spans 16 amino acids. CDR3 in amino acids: CATSRTRVATNEKLFF.

The CDR3 protein is CASSLGTDSGYTF. This rearrangement joins TRBV5-1 to TRBJ1-2; TCRdb's D call of TRBD1 is untestable without DNA. The CDR3 length is 13 residues. Germline V gene sequence: CDR1 SGHRS, CDR2 YFSETQ.

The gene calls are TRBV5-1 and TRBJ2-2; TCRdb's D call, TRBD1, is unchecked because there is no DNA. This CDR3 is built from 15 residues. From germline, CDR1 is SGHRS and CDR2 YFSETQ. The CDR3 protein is CASGRQGAYTGELFF.

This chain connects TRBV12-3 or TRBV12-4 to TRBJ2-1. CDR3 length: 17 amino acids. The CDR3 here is CASSLAKIARRYNEQFF.

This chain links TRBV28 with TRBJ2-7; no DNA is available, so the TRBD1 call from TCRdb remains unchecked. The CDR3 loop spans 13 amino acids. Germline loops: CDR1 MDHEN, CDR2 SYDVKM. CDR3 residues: CASSQGMAYEQYF.

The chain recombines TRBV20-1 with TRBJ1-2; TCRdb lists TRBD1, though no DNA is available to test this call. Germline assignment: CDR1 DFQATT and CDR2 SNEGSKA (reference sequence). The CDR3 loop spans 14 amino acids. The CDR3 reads CSGTRDSGSYGYTF.

CDR3 sequence reads: CASSLGGVDTDTQYF. The gene calls are TRBV11-2 and TRBJ2-3; there is no DNA to check the TCRdb D call of TRBD1. The CDR3 runs to 15 residues. Germline lookup yields CDR1 SGHAT and CDR2 FQNNGV.

The CDR3 here is CASSPGQGHAYEQYF. The chain recombines TRBV7-9 with TRBJ2-7; lacking DNA, the TRBD1 call made by TCRdb goes unchecked. Looked up from germline, CDR1 is SEHNR and CDR2 is FQNEAQ (reference sequence). This CDR3 is built from 15 residues.

CDR3 sequence: CASRSGTASSSSGANVLTF. The chain is built from TRBV12-3 or TRBV12-4 and TRBJ2-6; TCRdb's assignment of TRBD2 cannot be checked, as there is no DNA. This CDR3 is 19 amino acids long.

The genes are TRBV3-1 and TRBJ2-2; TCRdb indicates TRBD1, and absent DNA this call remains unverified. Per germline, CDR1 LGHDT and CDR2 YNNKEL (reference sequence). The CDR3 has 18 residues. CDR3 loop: CASSQGPSGTGNTGELFF.

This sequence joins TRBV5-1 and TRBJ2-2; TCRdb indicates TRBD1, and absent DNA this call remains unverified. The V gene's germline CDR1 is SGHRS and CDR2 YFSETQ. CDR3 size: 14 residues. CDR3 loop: CASSLSGSGGELFF.

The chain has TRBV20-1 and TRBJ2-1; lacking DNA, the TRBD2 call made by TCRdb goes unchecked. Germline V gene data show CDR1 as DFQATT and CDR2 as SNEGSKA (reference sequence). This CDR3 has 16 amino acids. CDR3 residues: CSAPRIRLAGGPEQFF.

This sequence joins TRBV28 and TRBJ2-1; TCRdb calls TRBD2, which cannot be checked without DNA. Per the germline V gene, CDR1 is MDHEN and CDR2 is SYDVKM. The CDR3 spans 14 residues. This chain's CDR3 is CASISLANVNEQFF.

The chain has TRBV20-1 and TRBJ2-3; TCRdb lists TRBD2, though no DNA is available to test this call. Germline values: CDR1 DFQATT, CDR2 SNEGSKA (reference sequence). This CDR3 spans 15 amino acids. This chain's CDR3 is CSATPGTTNTDTQYF.

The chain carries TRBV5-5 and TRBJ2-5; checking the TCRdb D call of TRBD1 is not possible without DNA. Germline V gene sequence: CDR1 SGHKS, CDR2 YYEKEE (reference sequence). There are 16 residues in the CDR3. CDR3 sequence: CASSHGTGVPQETQYF.

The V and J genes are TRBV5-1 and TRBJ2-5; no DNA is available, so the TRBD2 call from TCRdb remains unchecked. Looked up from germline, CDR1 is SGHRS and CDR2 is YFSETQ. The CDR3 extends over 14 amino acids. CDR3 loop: CASSWTSGLETQYF.

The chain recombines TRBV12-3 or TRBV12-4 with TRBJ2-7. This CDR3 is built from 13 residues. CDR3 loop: CASSLAGIYEQYF.

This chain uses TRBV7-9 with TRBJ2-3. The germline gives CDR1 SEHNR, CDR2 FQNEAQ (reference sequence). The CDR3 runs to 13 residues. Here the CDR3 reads CASSLGESDTQYF.

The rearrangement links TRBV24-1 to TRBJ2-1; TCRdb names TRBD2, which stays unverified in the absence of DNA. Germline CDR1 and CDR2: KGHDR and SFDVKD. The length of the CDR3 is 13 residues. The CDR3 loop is CATSDSLAGRWFF.

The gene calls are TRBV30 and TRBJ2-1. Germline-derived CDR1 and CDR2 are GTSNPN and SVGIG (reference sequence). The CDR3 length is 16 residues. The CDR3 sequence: CAWSVFQLRSYNEQFF.

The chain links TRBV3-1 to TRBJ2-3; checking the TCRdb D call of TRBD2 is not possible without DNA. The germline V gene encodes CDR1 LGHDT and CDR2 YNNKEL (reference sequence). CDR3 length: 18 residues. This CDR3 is CASSPLPERGRGTDTQYF.

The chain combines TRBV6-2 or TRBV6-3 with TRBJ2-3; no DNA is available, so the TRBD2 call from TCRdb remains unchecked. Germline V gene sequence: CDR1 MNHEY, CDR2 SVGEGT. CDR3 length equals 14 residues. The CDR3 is CASMSAGGIHTQYF.

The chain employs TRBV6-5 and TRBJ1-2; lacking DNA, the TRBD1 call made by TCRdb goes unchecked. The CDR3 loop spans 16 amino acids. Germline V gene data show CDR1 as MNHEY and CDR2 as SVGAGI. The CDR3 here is CASSSVNRGSGNGYTF.

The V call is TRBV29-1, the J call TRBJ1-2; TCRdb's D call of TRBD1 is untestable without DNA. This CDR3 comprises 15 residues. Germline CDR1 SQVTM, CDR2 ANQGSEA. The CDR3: CSVSGTLIRIYGYTF.